One and the same sample provided the 15 T cell receptor beta chains below, sequenced in a study of blood T cell repertoires in COVID-19. Sequenced by immunoSEQ multiplex PCR; TCRdb stores in-frame clones only, minus some. The sample carries more than 65,000 clones, about four fifths recorded once. The sample taken for sequencing was peripheral blood. These receptors came from a human donor in a cohort sampled during active COVID-19.

This clone was recorded once. This rearrangement joins TRBV4-1 to TRBJ2-7; tentatively, D is TRBD1 (6 bases). Germline V lookup: CDR1 MGHRA, CDR2 YSYEKL. This CDR3 is built from 17 residues. V dropped 4 bases and J dropped 1 base, with 20 bases sitting between them. The CDR3 bases are TGCGCCAGCAGCCGCGAGAGGGGGAGCGGCTGGTCCTACGAGCAGTACTTC. Translating gives CASSRERGSGWSYEQYF.

This rearrangement joins TRBV5-8 to TRBJ2-6, with TRBD1 matching over 7 bases. CDR3 length: 16 residues. The germline gives CDR1 SGHTS, CDR2 YDEGEE. V gave up 2 bases and J gave up 0 bases; unmatched junction bases: 2. CDR3 protein: CASSFGQVSGANVLTF. The CDR3 DNA reads as TGTGCCAGCAGCTTCGGACAGGTCTCTGGGGCCAACGTCCTGACTTTC.

The rearrangement links TRBV28 to TRBJ2-7, with D perhaps TRBD1 (6 bases). The CDR3 spans 15 residues. The V gene lost 2 bases and the J gene lost 1 base, with 12 bases spanning the gap. Per the germline V gene, CDR1 is MDHEN and CDR2 is SYDVKM. The CDR3 bases are TGTGCCAGCAGTTTAGTGGGGGCGTTATCCTACGAGCAGTACTTC. Its translation is CASSLVGALSYEQYF.

This chain uses TRBV2 with TRBJ1-5; TRBD1 matches 8 bases. Germline V gene lookup returns CDR1 SNHLY and CDR2 FYNNEI. This CDR3 comprises 15 residues. The trim removed 6 bases at V and 6 bases at J, leaving 10 bases unmatched. The CDR3 coding sequence is TGTGCCAGCAGCCTTCGGACAGGGCAAAGTCAGCCCCAGCATTTT. This codes for CASSLRTGQSQPQHF.

This rearrangement joins TRBV5-1 to TRBJ2-3; unclear D gene. This CDR3 contains 15 residues. From germline, CDR1 is SGHRS and CDR2 YFSETQ. V was cut by 0 bases and J by 4 bases, with 12 bases left in between. As DNA, the CDR3 is TGCGCCAGCAGCTTGGCCAATCCCGGGTCAGATACGCAGTATTTT. It specifies CASSLANPGSDTQYF.

The rearrangement uses TRBV28 and TRBJ2-7; D possibly corresponds to TRBD1 (6 bases). The CDR3 contains 15 residues. Trimming took 6 bases from V and 0 from J, leaving 15 bases between them. Germline V lookup: CDR1 MDHEN, CDR2 SYDVKM. CDR3 in amino acids: CASSPQGFSSYEQYF. The CDR3 DNA reads TGTGCCAGCAGCCCACAGGGTTTCAGCTCCTACGAGCAGTACTTC.

The rearrangement uses TRBV4-1 and TRBJ2-7; 10 nucleotides agree with TRBD2. After removal of 4 bases from V and 0 bases from J, the junction contained 6 bases not matched to a gene. The CDR3 is made up of 16 amino acids. Per the germline V gene, CDR1 is MGHRA and CDR2 is YSYEKL. The CDR3 DNA reads TGCGCCAGCAGCCGAGCCCCTAGCGGGAGCTCCTACGAGCAGTACTTC. As protein: CASSRAPSGSSYEQYF.

This chain links TRBV30 with TRBJ2-5; 8 nucleotides match TRBD1. The germline V gene has CDR1 GTSNPN and CDR2 SVGIG (reference sequence). CDR3 length: 13 amino acids. J lost 5 bases, V lost 5 bases, and 7 bases had no gene match. As DNA, the CDR3 is TGTGCCTGGGGACAGGGAGCGAGGGAGACCCAGTACTTC. It specifies CAWGQGARETQYF. The whole variable domain, filled in from reference TRBV30 and TRBJ2-5, reads SQTIHQWPATLVQPVGSPLSLECTVEGTSNPNLYWYRQAAGRGLQLLFYSVGIGQISSEVPQNLSASRPQDRQFILSSKKLLLSDSGFYLCAWGQGARETQYFGPGTRLLVL.

The V call is TRBV5-1, the J call TRBJ2-2; 7 bases line up with TRBD1. The germline CDR1 and CDR2 sequences are SGHRS and YFSETQ. The CDR3 consists of 14 residues. V gave up 5 bases and J gave up 4 bases; unmatched junction bases: 5. This CDR3 is CASRTPGGTGELFF. The CDR3, as DNA: TGCGCCAGCAGAACCCCAGGGGGCACCGGGGAGCTGTTTTTT. Full variable domain (missing parts from reference TRBV5-1 and TRBJ2-2): KAGVTQTPRYLIKTRGQQVTLSCSPISGHRSVSWYQQTPGQGLQFLFEYFSETQRNKGNFPGRFSGRQFSNSRSEMNVSTLELGDSALYLCASRTPGGTGELFFGEGSRLTVL.

The CDR3 DNA reads TGTGCCAGCGAAGGGACAGGGGGCGCAGCTTCGGCTTTCTTT. Translation gives CASEGTGGAASAFF. This sequence joins TRBV2 and TRBJ1-1, with TRBD1 matching 12 bases. The germline gives CDR1 SNHLY, CDR2 FYNNEI. V was clipped by 8 bases and J by 11 bases; unmatched bases: 12. This CDR3 has 14 residues.

V and J are TRBV6-2 or TRBV6-3 and TRBJ2-6; TRBD1 matches at 8 bases. This CDR3 contains 16 residues. Germline CDR1 is MNHEY and CDR2 is SVGEGT. V lost 5 bases and J lost 2; bases outside the gene matches: 5. In DNA, the CDR3 is TGTGCCAGCAGTCTTCAGGGGGCAGCTGGGGCCAACGTCCTGACTTTC. Its protein product is CASSLQGAAGANVLTF.

This clone was found once. The chain recombines TRBV2 with TRBJ2-1; possible D gene TRBD1, 7 bases. V shed 5 bases and J shed 10 bases, with 15 bases lying between them. Per the germline V gene, CDR1 is SNHLY and CDR2 is FYNNEI. This CDR3 is 13 amino acids long. CDR3 coding DNA: TGTGCCAGCAGTTTTCAGGGGGGCGGGGAGCAGTTCTTC. Amino acids: CASSFQGGGEQFF.

The chain recombines TRBV19 with TRBJ1-6, with TRBD1 identical over 7 bases. Per the germline V gene, CDR1 is LNHDA and CDR2 is SQIVND (reference sequence). The CDR3 covers 15 residues. J gave up 7 bases and V 7 bases, and 10 bases lay outside the gene matches. CDR3 in amino acids: CASNGNRGWNSPLHF. The CDR3, as DNA: TGTGCCAGTAACGGGAACAGGGGTTGGAATTCACCCCTCCACTTT.

This clone was observed a handful of times. This chain uses TRBV30 with TRBJ1-5; 8 nucleotides line up with TRBD1. With 3 bases clipped from V and 8 bases from J, the junction kept 6 bases outside the gene matches. The germline gives CDR1 GTSNPN, CDR2 SVGIG (reference sequence). The CDR3 runs 13 residues. CDR3 region: CAWSRQGSEPQHF. The CDR3 nucleotides are TGTGCCTGGAGCCGACAGGGGTCTGAGCCCCAGCATTTT.

The chain couples TRBV3-1 (or the pseudogene TRBV3-2) to TRBJ1-1; the D gene is possibly TRBD1 (6 bases). Germline values: CDR1 LGHDT, CDR2 YNNKEL (reference sequence). The CDR3 runs 13 residues. Trimming shortened V by 1 base and J by 11 bases, and 14 bases separated the two germline ends. CDR3 bases: TGTGCCAGCAGCCAAGTAACAGGGACTAATGCTTTCTTT. It codes for CASSQVTGTNAFF.